The rows below give T cell receptor beta chains drawn from one sample of a study of blood T cell repertoires in COVID-19. The data were produced by immunoSEQ multiplex PCR, yet TCRdb's version contains in-frame clones alone and is incomplete. This sample has about 280,000 clones, with approximately 83% found just once. The sequencing input was peripheral blood. The receptors originated from a woman in her twenties or thirties who had recovered from COVID-19. The CDR3 runs from the conserved cysteine through the conserved F or W. The D gene is left open where the match is weak. Size is omitted from some rows. Given values are once, few, many or a class for expanded clones.

few	TRBV21-1	TRBJ2-3	NA	TGTGCCAGCAGCAAAGAACGGCGACGCAGGAGCACAGATACGCAGTATTTT	CASSKERRRRSTDTQYF
NA	TRBV2	TRBJ1-1	NA	TGTGCCAGCAGACGAGAACAGGAGACGAACACTGAAGCTTTCTTT	CASRREQETNTEAFF
NA	TRBV24-1	TRBJ2-2	NA	TGTGCCACCACCCGTGGGGGGAATGGCGGGGAGCTGTTTTTT	CATTRGGNGGELFF
NA	TRBV28	TRBJ2-7	NA	TGTGCCAGCAGTTTTGGGGTAGGGGATCAACTCTACGAGCAGTACTTC	CASSFGVGDQLYEQYF
NA	TRBV7-9	TRBJ1-1	NA	TGTGCCAGCAGCGGGATAGGGGGATTAGCTGAAGCTTTCTTT	CASSGIGGLAEAFF
NA	TRBV7-2	TRBJ2-7	NA	TGTGCCAGCAGCTTTAGGGGCACTTCCTACGAGCAGTACTTC	CASSFRGTSYEQYF
NA	TRBV7-9	TRBJ1-2	NA	TGTGCCAGCAGCCTTGTTACGGGCTATGGCTACACCTTC	CASSLVTGYGYTF
NA	TRBV5-6	TRBJ1-4	NA	TGTGCCAGCAGCAATGGGGGCGGAAAACTGTTTTTT	CASSNGGGKLFF
NA	TRBV21-1	TRBJ1-2	NA	TGTGCCAGCAGCACCGGGACCGGGACTTTC	CASSTGTGTF
NA	TRBV7-2	TRBJ1-2	TRBD1	TGTGCCAGCAGCTCCGGACAGGGGCGTGGGTATGGCTACACCTTC	CASSSGQGRGYGYTF
NA	TRBV5-1	TRBJ1-1	TRBD1	TGCGCCAGCAGCTTACCGGACAGGGGCCTTATGGACACTGAAGCTTTCTTT	CASSLPDRGLMDTEAFF
NA	TRBV7-2	TRBJ2-1	TRBD2	TGTGCCAGCAGCTTAAGCGGGGGGAAAGGGGGTGAGCAGTTCTTC	CASSLSGGKGGEQFF
NA	TRBV21-1	TRBJ2-7	NA	TGTGCCAGCAGCAAATTCCGCGTCGAGCAGTACTTC	CASSKFRVEQYF
NA	TRBV2	TRBJ2-7	TRBD1	TGTGCCAGCAGCCGAGCCGGGACAGCCTACGAGCAGTACTTC	CASSRAGTAYEQYF
NA	TRBV27	TRBJ1-5	TRBD1	TGTGCCAGCAGTGACAGGGTTAGTCAGCCCCAGCATTTT	CASSDRVSQPQHF
NA	TRBV6-1	TRBJ1-1	NA	TGTGCCAGCAGTGTTTTTCATACGGGATTGAACACTGAAGCTTTCTTT	CASSVFHTGLNTEAFF
few	TRBV7-9	TRBJ2-2	TRBD1	TGTGCCAGCAGTTCGAACAGGGGCGGGGAGCTGTTTTTT	CASSSNRGGELFF
NA	TRBV19	TRBJ1-5	NA	TGTGCCAGTAGTCGAGGCGGGATCAGGGACAATCAGCCCCAGCATTTT	CASSRGGIRDNQPQHF
NA	TRBV6-5	TRBJ2-5	TRBD1	TGTGCCAGCGGGGGACAGGGGCCAGGGGAGACCCAGTACTTC	CASGGQGPGETQYF
NA	TRBV4-1	TRBJ2-7	TRBD1	TGCGCCAGCAGCCAAGAAGGGACAGGGATTCAGTACTTC	CASSQEGTGIQYF
NA	TRBV7-8	TRBJ2-7	NA	TGTGCCAGCAGTCCCGGTCCCTACTCCTACGAGCAGTACTTC	CASSPGPYSYEQYF
NA	TRBV28	TRBJ1-1	NA	TGTGCCAGCAGTTTTTTGACAGGCCCAGCGGAAGCTTTCTTT	CASSFLTGPAEAFF
few	TRBV19	TRBJ1-2	TRBD1	TGTGCCAGTACCGACAGGGGGCAGGGCTACACCTTC	CASTDRGQGYTF
NA	TRBV6-5	TRBJ1-1	NA	TGTGCCGCAAAACGGTTGAACACTGAAGCTTTCTTT	CAAKRLNTEAFF
NA	TRBV11-3	TRBJ2-2	NA	TGTGCCAGCAGCTTAGGACAGCTGAACACCGGGGAGCTGTTTTTT	CASSLGQLNTGELFF
once	TRBV5-1	TRBJ2-5	NA	TGCGCCAGCAGCGCCTGGGGGTTCCGGGGGAGCGGCCAAGAGACCCAGTACTTC	CASSAWGFRGSGQETQYF